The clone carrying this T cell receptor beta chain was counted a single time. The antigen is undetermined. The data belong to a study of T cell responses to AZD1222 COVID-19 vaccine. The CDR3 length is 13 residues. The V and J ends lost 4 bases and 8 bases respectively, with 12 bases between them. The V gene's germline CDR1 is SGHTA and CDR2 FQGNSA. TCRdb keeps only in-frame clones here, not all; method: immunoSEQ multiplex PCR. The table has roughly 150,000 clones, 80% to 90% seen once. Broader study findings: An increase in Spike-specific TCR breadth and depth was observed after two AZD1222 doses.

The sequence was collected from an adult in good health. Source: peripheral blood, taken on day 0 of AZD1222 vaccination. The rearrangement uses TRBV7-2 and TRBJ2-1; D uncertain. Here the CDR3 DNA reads TGTGCCAGCAGCTCCAGTCGGAGCGATGAGCAGTTCTTC. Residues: CASSSSRSDEQFF.